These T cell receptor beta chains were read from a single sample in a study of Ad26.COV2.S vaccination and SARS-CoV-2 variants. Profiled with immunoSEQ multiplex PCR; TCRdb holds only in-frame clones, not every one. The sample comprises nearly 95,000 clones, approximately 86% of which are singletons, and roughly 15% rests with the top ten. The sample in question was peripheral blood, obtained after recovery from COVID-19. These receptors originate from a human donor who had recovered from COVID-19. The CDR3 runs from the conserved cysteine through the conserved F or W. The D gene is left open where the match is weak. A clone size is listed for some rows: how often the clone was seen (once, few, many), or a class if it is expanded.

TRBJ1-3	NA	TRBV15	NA	TGTGCCACCAGAGGGGGACACCGAAGCCGAAACACCATATATTTT	CATRGGHRSRNTIYF
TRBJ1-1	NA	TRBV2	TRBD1	TGTGCCAGCAGTCCGACAGGGTCGAACACTGAAGCTTTCTTT	CASSPTGSNTEAFF
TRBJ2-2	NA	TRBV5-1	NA	TGCGCCAGCAGCTTGGAACAGGCCTTCACCGGGGAGCTGTTTTTT	CASSLEQAFTGELFF
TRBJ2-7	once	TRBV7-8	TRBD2	TGTGCCAGCAGCTTCAAGCGGGAGGGCCCCTACGAGCAGTACTTC	CASSFKREGPYEQYF
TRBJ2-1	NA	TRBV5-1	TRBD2	TGCGCCAGCAGCTTAGCGGGAGCGCCCAATGAGCAGTTCTTC	CASSLAGAPNEQFF
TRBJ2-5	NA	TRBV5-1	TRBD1	TGCGCCAGCAGCCCCGTAGGGCAGGGGGCTATGGAGACCCAGTACTTC	CASSPVGQGAMETQYF
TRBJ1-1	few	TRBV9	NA	TGTGCCAGCAGCGTAGATGGGGAATTGACTTTCTTT	CASSVDGELTFF
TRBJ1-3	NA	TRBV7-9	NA	TGTGCCAGCAGCTCCACGACCGAAGGCAGCACTGGAAACACCATATATTTT	CASSSTTEGSTGNTIYF
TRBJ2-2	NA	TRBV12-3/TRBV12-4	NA	TGTGCCAGCAGCATACAAGGGGGTGGGGAGCTGTTTTTT	CASSIQGGGELFF
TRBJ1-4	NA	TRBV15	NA	TGTGCCACCCACAGCCGACGGACCTCAACTAATGAAAAACTGTTTTTT	CATHSRRTSTNEKLFF
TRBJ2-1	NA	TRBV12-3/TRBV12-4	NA	TGTGCCAGCAGTTTTACCCGTTTCAGTGAGCAGTTCTTC	CASSFTRFSEQFF
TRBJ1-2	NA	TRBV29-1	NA	TGCAGCGTTGAAGAGGGGTCCTATGGCTACACCTTC	CSVEEGSYGYTF
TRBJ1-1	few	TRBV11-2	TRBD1	TGTGCCAGCAGCTTAGGGACAGGGGGGACCACTGAAGCTTTCTTT	CASSLGTGGTTEAFF
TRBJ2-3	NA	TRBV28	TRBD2	TGTGCCAGCAGTTTACTACTAGCGGGATCTCGGGCAGATACGCAGTATTTT	CASSLLLAGSRADTQYF
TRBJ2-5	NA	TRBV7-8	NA	TGTGCCAGCAGCTTATGGGACCGTGGCGGGGAGACCCAGTACTTC	CASSLWDRGGETQYF
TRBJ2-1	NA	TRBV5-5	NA	TGTGCCAGCAGCTTGGGGGCAGGGTTCAATGAGCAGTTCTTC	CASSLGAGFNEQFF
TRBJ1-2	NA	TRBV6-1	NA	TGTGCCAGCAGTGAATCGGGAGGATTCTATGGCTACACCTTC	CASSESGGFYGYTF
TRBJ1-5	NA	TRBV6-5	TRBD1	TGTGCCAGCAGGAGAGGGACAGGGGGCCAGCCCCAGCATTTT	CASRRGTGGQPQHF
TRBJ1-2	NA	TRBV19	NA	TGTGCCAGTAGCCAGGGAAACGTCGGCTACACCTTC	CASSQGNVGYTF
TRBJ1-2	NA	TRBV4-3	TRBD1	TGCGCCAGCAGCCAAGACTTAACAGGGGGCGCGTATGGCTACACCTTC	CASSQDLTGGAYGYTF
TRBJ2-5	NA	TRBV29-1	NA	TGCAGCGTTGAACTAAGGCCCAGAGAGACCCAGTACTTC	CSVELRPRETQYF
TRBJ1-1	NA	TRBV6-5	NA	TGTGCCAGCAGATCCACAGGGATCACTGAAGCTTTCTTT	CASRSTGITEAFF
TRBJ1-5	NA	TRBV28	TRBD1	TGTGCCAGCAGGAGCGTGACAGGGGTCATAAATAGCAATCAGCCCCAGCATTTT	CASRSVTGVINSNQPQHF
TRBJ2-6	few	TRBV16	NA	TGTGCCAGGATCTTCGAGGGGGGCTCTGGGGCCAACGTCCTGACTTTC	CARIFEGGSGANVLTF
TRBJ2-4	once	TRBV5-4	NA	TGTGCCAGCAGCTTGGTGGGCCCAAACATTCAGTACTTC	CASSLVGPNIQYF
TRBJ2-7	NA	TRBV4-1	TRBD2	TGCGCCAGCAGCCCAGCTGGCGGGAGGACGTACGAGCAGTACTTC	CASSPAGGRTYEQYF
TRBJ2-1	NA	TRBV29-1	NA	TGCAGCGTTGAGGACTTCTGGATAGCAAGCTCCTACAATGAGCAGTTCTTC	CSVEDFWIASSYNEQFF
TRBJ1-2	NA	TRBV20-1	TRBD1	TGCAGTGCTAGTAATCAGGGGGCGAACGGCTACACCTTC	CSASNQGANGYTF
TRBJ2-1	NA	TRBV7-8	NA	TGTGCCAGCACTCTGGACCCGAGGGGATATGAGCAGTTCTTC	CASTLDPRGYEQFF
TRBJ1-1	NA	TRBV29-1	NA	TGCAGCGTTGTAGGGAACACTGAAGCTTTCTTT	CSVVGNTEAFF
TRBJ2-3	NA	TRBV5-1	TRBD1	TGCGCCAGCAGCTTGGCCAGGTTATCCGGGACAGCCAGCACAGATACGCAGTATTTT	CASSLARLSGTASTDTQYF
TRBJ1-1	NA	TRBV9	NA	TGTGCCAGCAGCGTAAGGGGTGATACTGAAGCTTTCTTT	CASSVRGDTEAFF
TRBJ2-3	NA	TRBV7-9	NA	TGTGCCAGCAGTCGAACAACAGGGACAGATACGCAGTATTTT	CASSRTTGTDTQYF